This T cell receptor beta chain was sequenced during a study of T cell changes during pregnancy in multiple sclerosis. Generated by immunoSEQ multiplex PCR, the TCRdb table keeps only in-frame clones and is missing some. Of approximately 50,000 clones in the sample, less than 95% were seen once. CDR3 length: 17 residues. Germline CDR1 reads SGHRS; CDR2 reads YFSETQ. The ends were cut back, 4 bases at V and 5 bases at J, with 24 bases in the middle. The source of this sequence is a female donor with multiple sclerosis, enrolled in a pregnancy study. This rearrangement joins TRBV5-1 to TRBJ2-5; a possible D gene is TRBD1 (7 bases). The sample was CD4+ T cells from peripheral blood mononuclear cells, taken in the third trimester of pregnancy. The CDR3 sequence: CASSPLVRTGGGETQYF. The CDR3 DNA follows: TGCGCCAGCAGCCCCCTGGTCAGGACAGGAGGGGGGGAGACCCAGTACTTC.